Listed here are 17 T cell receptor beta chains from one sample, sequenced in a study of spatial heterogeneity in lung cancer. General study results and limits: One measure, the expanded intratumoral alpha and beta TCR count, tracked tumor mutation counts.

MiXCR, run by TCRdb on the 5' RACE reads, gives a single entry per CDR3 protein. The table records about 17,000 distinct CDR3 sequences, 6.2% of them present only once. No antigen has been assigned to these receptors. The time point denotes: sample taken at primary tumor resection. This sample comprised lung tumor tissue, obtained at surgery. The receptors derive from a male donor with early-stage non-small cell lung cancer.

By frequency in the sample, this clonotype is medium-sized (0.01 to 0.1%). The chain recombines TRBV6-2 or TRBV6-3 with TRBJ1-1; 8 bases are shared with TRBD1. The CDR3 spans 15 residues. The V gene end was trimmed by 5 bases and the J gene end by 7 bases; junction bases not matched to a gene: 12. CDR1 MNHEY and CDR2 SVGEGT come from the germline V gene. CDR3 loop: CASSDPGTGKIEAFF. The CDR3 DNA sequence: TGTGCCAGCAGTGATCCTGGGACAGGCAAAATTGAAGCTTTCTTT.

This clonotype occurred many times. The J gene is TRBJ2-3, the V gene TRBV20-1, with D uncertain. CDR3 length equals 14 residues. V was trimmed by 0 bases and J by 4 bases, leaving 11 bases between them. The germline V gene has CDR1 DFQATT and CDR2 SNEGSKA (reference sequence). For the CDR3, the DNA is TGCAGTGCTAGAGATCTGGTATCGGCAGATACGCAGTATTTT. This codes for CSARDLVSADTQYF.

This clonotype was detected ten times or more. The CDR3 DNA is TGTGCCAGCAGCCAGGGACAGGGGCACCCCTACAATGAGCAGTTCTTC. This codes for CASSQGQGHPYNEQFF. V is TRBV28 and J is TRBJ2-1, with 10 bases fitting TRBD1. The germline V gene encodes CDR1 MDHEN and CDR2 SYDVKM. The V and J ends lost 6 bases and 2 bases, in that order; junction bases with no gene match: 7. The CDR3 is 16 residues long.

This clonotype has a count of ten or more. The chain combines TRBV20-1 with TRBJ2-5; D is uncertain. The CDR3 loop spans 16 amino acids. The V end was cut by 1 base, the J end by 4 bases, with 19 bases between. Germline-derived CDR1 and CDR2 are DFQATT and SNEGSKA (reference sequence). CDR3 in amino acids: CSARGLTRSSSETQYF. The CDR3 DNA follows: TGCAGTGCTAGAGGCTTGACAAGGAGTTCGTCAGAGACCCAGTACTTC.

There are many counts of this clonotype. The V and J genes are TRBV6-2 or TRBV6-3 and TRBJ2-2; D gene unclear. Trimming stripped 2 bases from V and 5 bases from J, with 12 bases between. Germline CDR1 reads MNHEY; CDR2 reads SVGEGT. The CDR3 contains 15 residues. The CDR3 region is CASSYTNHWTGELFF. As DNA, the CDR3 is TGTGCCAGCAGTTACACAAATCACTGGACCGGGGAGCTGTTTTTT.

Judged by abundance, this clonotype is medium-sized. J is TRBJ2-1 and V is TRBV24-1; TRBD1 matches at 7 bases. The V gene end was trimmed by 0 bases and the J gene end by 3 bases; junction bases not matched to a gene: 4. This CDR3 comprises 16 residues. Germline V CDR1 and CDR2: KGHDR, SFDVKD. The CDR3 loop is CATSDLGDRDYNEQFF. The CDR3 DNA is TGTGCCACCAGTGATTTGGGAGACAGGGACTACAATGAGCAGTTCTTC.

This clonotype was counted ten times or more. The CDR3 DNA follows: TGTGCCAGCAGCTTAACCGGGACAGGGTCTGGGGCCAACGTCCTGACTTTC. Translating gives CASSLTGTGSGANVLTF. This chain links TRBV7-3 with TRBJ2-6, with 9 positions matching TRBD1. J lost 1 base, V lost 0 bases, and 1 base had no gene match. CDR3 length equals 17 residues. Looked up from germline, CDR1 is SGHTA and CDR2 is FQGTGA.

This clonotype has a count of ten or more. The chain links TRBV20-1 to TRBJ1-3, with 7 bases fitting TRBD1. J lost 0 bases, V lost 5 bases, and 4 bases had no gene match. The CDR3 runs to 14 residues. Germline V gene data show CDR1 as DFQATT and CDR2 as SNEGSKA (reference sequence). The DNA for the CDR3 is TGCAGTGCTTTGGACAGGACCTCTGGAAACACCATATATTTT. It specifies CSALDRTSGNTIYF.

This clonotype has ten or more counts. The genes are TRBV6-6 and TRBJ1-5; D remains ambiguous. Germline CDR1 is MNHNY and CDR2 is SVGAGI (reference sequence). The ends were cut back, 2 bases at V and 11 bases at J, with 13 bases in the middle. The CDR3 extends over 13 amino acids. CDR3 bases: TGTGCCAGCAGTTACGGGATGGGTGGATCCCAGCATTTT. Translated, it gives CASSYGMGGSQHF.

In its sample, this clonotype was seen many times. The CDR3 loop reads CASSHNTNTEAFF. DNA of the CDR3: TGTGCCAGCAGCCATAACACGAACACTGAAGCTTTCTTT. This rearrangement joins TRBV3-1 to TRBJ1-1; the D is unclear. The CDR3 sequence is 13 residues long. CDR1 is LGHDT, CDR2 YNNKEL, per germline (reference sequence). V was pared by 3 bases and J by 1 base, with 6 bases between.

This clonotype was counted a few times. The gene calls are TRBV9 and TRBJ1-4; TRBD1 is a possible D gene (6 bases). This CDR3 has 15 amino acids. Trimming left V 3 bases short and J 8 bases short, with 17 bases between. In germline, CDR1 is SGDLS, CDR2 YYNGEE. CDR3 amino acids: CASSEGQTLYEKLFF. CDR3 DNA: TGTGCCAGCAGCGAGGGACAAACGCTTTACGAAAAACTGTTTTTT.

The genes are TRBV25-1 and TRBJ1-5; D is possibly TRBD1 (5 bases). V dropped 7 bases and J dropped 0 bases, with 16 bases sitting between them. CDR3 length: 16 residues. Germline values: CDR1 MGHDK, CDR2 SYGVNS. In DNA form, the CDR3 reads TGTGCCAGCACCCCGGGACGGAGTTATAGCAATCAGCCCCAGCATTTT. Amino acids: CASTPGRSYSNQPQHF.

This clonotype was counted many times. The rearrangement uses TRBV9 and TRBJ2-2, with D tentatively TRBD1 (6 bases). Trimming removed 2 bases from V and 5 bases from J, with 7 bases in between. The CDR3 extends over 13 amino acids. Germline V CDR1 and CDR2: SGDLS, YYNGEE. Here the CDR3 DNA reads TGTGCCAGCAGCGTCAGGGGAACCGGGGAGCTGTTTTTT. Encoded protein: CASSVRGTGELFF.

This clonotype was counted at least ten times. This chain joins TRBV7-9 and TRBJ2-3; the D gene is possibly TRBD1 (6 bases). V was pared by 3 bases and J by 1 base, with 11 bases between. Per the germline V gene, CDR1 is SEHNR and CDR2 is FQNEAQ (reference sequence). The CDR3 has 15 amino acids. The CDR3 spells CASSFSGQGTDTQYF. DNA for the CDR3: TGTGCCAGCAGCTTCTCGGGACAAGGCACAGATACGCAGTATTTT. Supplemented by reference TRBV7-9 and TRBJ2-3, the full variable domain reads DTGVSQNPRHKITKRGQNVTFRCDPISEHNRLYWYRQTLGQGPEFLTYFQNEAQLEKSRLLSDRFSAERPKGSFSTLEIQRTEQGDSAMYLCASSFSGQGTDTQYFGPGTRLTVL.

This clonotype has more than one count but fewer than ten. V is TRBV20-1 and J is TRBJ2-3, with D tentatively TRBD1 (5 bases). This CDR3 region has 14 residues. Germline assignment: CDR1 DFQATT and CDR2 SNEGSKA (reference sequence). V lost 6 bases and J lost 2, with 15 bases in between. The CDR3: CSAPDTIFTDTQYF. The CDR3 nucleotides are TGCAGTGCACCGGACACAATTTTCACAGATACGCAGTATTTT.

V usage is TRBV7-2 and J usage is TRBJ1-6, with a tentative D call TRBD1 (6 bases). V was clipped by 5 bases and J by 7 bases, with 15 bases between them. This CDR3 is built from 15 residues. The V gene's germline CDR1 is SGHTA and CDR2 FQGNSA. This CDR3 is CASSPGAGENSPLHF. For the CDR3, the DNA is TGTGCCAGCAGCCCAGGGGCAGGGGAAAATTCACCCCTCCACTTT. Variable domain in full (rest from reference TRBV7-2 and TRBJ1-6): GAGVSQSPSNKVTEKGKDVELRCDPISGHTALYWYRQSLGQGLEFLIYFQGNSAPDKSGLPSDRFSAERTGGSVSTLTIQRTQQEDSAVYLCASSPGAGENSPLHFGNGTRLTVT.

The chain combines TRBV19 with TRBJ2-3; D possibly corresponds to TRBD2 (5 bases). Germline V gives CDR1 LNHDA, CDR2 SQIVND (reference sequence). The V end was cut by 6 bases, the J end by 0 bases, with 10 bases between. The CDR3 sequence is 14 residues long. CDR3 coding DNA: TGTGCCAGTAGGGTAGAGGGAAGCACAGATACGCAGTATTTT. This encodes CASRVEGSTDTQYF.